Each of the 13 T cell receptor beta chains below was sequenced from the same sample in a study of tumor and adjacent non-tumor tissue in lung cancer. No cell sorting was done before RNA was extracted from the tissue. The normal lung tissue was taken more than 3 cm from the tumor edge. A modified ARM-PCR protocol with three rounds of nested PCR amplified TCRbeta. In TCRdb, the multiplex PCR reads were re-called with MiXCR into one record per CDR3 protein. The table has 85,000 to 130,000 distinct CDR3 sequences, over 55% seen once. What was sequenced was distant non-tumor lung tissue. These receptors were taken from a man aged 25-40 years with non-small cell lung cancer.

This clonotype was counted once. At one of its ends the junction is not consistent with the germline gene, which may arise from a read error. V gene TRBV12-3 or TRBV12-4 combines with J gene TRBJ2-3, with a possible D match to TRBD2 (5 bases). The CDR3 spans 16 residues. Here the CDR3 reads CASSFRPEPSIDTQYF. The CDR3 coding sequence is TGTGCCAGCAGTTTTCGGCCAGAACCTAGCATAGATACGCAGTATTTT.

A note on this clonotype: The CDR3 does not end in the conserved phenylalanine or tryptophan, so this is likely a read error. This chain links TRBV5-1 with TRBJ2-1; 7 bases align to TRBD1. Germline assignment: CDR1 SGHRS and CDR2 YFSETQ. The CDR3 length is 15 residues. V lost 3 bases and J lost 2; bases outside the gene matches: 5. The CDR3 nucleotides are TGCGCCAGCAGCTCGAAACAGGGGCCCTACAATGAGCAGTTCTCC. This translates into CASSSKQGPYNEQFS.

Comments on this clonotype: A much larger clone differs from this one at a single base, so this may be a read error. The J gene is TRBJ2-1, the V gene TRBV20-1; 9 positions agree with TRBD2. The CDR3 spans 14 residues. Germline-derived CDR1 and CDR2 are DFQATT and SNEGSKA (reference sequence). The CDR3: CSAASGMDDNDQFF. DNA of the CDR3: TGCAGTGCGGCTAGCGGGATGGATGACAATGACCAGTTCTTC.

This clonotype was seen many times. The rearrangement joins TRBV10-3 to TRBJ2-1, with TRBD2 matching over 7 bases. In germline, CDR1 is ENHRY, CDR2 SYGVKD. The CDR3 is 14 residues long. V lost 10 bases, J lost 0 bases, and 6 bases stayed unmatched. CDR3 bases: TGTGCCACTACGACGGGGGGCTCCTACAATGAGCAGTTCTTC. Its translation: CATTTGGSYNEQFF.

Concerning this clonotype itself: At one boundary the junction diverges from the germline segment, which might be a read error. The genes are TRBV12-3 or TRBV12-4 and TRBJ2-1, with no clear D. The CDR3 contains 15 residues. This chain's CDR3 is CTSSLVCFPYNEQFF. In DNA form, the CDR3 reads TGTACCAGCAGTTTAGTGTGCTTCCCCTACAATGAGCAGTTCTTC.

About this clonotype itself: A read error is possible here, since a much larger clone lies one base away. The CDR3 DNA reads as TGTGCCAGCAGCTACGTGGGCTCCGAAGATACGCAGTATTTT. It codes for CASSYVGSEDTQYF. V gene TRBV5-6 combines with J gene TRBJ2-3; no firm D call. This CDR3 is 14 amino acids long. Trimming pared 3 bases from V and 5 bases from J, leaving 13 bases between. The V gene's germline CDR1 is SGHDT and CDR2 YYEEEE.

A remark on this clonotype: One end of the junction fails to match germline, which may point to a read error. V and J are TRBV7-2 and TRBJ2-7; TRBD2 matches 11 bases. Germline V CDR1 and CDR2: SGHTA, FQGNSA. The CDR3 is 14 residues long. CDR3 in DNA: TGTGCCAGCACTAGCGGGGGGAAATCCTACGGGCAGTACTTC. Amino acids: CASTSGGKSYGQYF.

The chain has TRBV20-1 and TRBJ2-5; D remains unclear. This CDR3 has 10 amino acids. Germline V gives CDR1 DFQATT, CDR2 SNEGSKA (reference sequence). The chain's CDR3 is CGTLQETQYF. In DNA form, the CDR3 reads TGCGGTACGCTTCAAGAGACCCAGTACTTC.

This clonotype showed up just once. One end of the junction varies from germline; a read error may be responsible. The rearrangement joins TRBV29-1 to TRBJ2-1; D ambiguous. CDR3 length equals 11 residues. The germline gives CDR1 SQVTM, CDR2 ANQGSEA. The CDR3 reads CSAIRWNDQLF. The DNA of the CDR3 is TGCAGCGCTATTAGGTGGAATGACCAGCTCTTC.

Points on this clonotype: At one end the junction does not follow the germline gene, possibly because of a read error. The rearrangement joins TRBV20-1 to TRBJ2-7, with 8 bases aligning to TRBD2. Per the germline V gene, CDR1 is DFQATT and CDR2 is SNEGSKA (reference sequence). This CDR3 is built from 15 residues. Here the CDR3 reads CSTRDLGGGFYEQYF. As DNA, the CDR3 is TGCAGTACTAGAGATCTAGGCGGGGGGTTCTACGAGCAGTACTTC.

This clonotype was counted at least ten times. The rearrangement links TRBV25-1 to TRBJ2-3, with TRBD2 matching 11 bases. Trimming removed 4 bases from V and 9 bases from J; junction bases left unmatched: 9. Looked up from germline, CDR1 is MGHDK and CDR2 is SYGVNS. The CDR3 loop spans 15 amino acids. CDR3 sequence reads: CASSGGTSGPGTQYF. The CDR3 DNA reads TGTGCCAGCAGTGGAGGGACTAGCGGTCCGGGCACGCAGTATTTT.

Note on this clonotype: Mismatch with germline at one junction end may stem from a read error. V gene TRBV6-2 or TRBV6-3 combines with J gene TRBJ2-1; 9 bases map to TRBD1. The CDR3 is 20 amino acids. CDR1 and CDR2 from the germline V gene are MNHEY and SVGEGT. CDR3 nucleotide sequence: TGTCCCAGCAATTACTCGGCGGGACAGGGCTACCTAAGCTCATACAATGAGCAGTTCTTC. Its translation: CPSNYSAGQGYLSSYNEQFF.

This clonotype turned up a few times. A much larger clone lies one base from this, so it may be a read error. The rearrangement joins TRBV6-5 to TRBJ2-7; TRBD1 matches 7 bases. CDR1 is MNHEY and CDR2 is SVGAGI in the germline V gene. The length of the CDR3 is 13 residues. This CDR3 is CANRRQGPYVQYF. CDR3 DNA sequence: TGTGCCAACAGAAGACAGGGACCCTACGTGCAGTACTTC.